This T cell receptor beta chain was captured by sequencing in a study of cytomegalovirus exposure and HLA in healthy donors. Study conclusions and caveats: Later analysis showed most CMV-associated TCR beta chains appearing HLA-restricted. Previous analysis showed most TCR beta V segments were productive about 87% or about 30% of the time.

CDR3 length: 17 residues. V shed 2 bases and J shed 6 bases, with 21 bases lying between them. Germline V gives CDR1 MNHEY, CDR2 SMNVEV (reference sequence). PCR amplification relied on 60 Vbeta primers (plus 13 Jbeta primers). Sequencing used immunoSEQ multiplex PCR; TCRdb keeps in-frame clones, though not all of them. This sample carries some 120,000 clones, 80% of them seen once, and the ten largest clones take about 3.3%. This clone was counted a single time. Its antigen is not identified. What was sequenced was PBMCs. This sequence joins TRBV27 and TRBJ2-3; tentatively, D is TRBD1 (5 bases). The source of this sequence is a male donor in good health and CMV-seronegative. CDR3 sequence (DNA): TGTGCCAGCAGTTTAGTCAGGGCACGATCATATGTGGATACGCAGTATTTT. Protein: CASSLVRARSYVDTQYF.